The 3 T cell receptor beta chains given below trace back to one sample, sequenced in a study of T cell responses to AZD1222 COVID-19 vaccine. The method was immunoSEQ multiplex PCR; TCRdb's version includes in-frame clones alone and lacks a portion of them. The data contain 90,000 to 130,000 clones, 65% to 85% of them singletons. This material consisted of peripheral blood, taken on day 0 of AZD1222 vaccination. All receptors derive from an adult in good health.

The CDR3 region has the DNA TGTGCCAGCAGCTTAGCGACCCTAGGCACTGAAGCTTTCTTT. Translated, it gives CASSLATLGTEAFF. The chain couples TRBV7-9 to TRBJ1-1, with D unresolved. The CDR3 runs 14 residues. The V end was cut by 0 bases, the J end by 4 bases, with 9 bases between. Germline V CDR1 and CDR2: SEHNR, FQNEAQ (reference sequence).

The J gene is TRBJ1-5, the V gene TRBV6-1; no clear D. Germline V lookup: CDR1 MNHNS, CDR2 SASEGT. The CDR3 totals 12 residues. V shed 2 bases and J shed 6 bases, with 5 bases lying between them. The CDR3 bases are TGTGCCAGCAGTGAAAGGATTCAGCCCCAGCATTTT. Its translation is CASSERIQPQHF.

The chain combines TRBV4-3 with TRBJ2-2; D is unclear. Germline V gene lookup returns CDR1 LGHNA and CDR2 YSLEER. CDR3 length: 17 amino acids. V shed 1 base and J shed 1 base, with 13 bases lying between them. CDR3 protein: CASSQGRSSMNTGELFF. The CDR3 bases are TGCGCCAGCAGCCAAGGTAGGAGCTCCATGAACACCGGGGAGCTGTTTTTT.